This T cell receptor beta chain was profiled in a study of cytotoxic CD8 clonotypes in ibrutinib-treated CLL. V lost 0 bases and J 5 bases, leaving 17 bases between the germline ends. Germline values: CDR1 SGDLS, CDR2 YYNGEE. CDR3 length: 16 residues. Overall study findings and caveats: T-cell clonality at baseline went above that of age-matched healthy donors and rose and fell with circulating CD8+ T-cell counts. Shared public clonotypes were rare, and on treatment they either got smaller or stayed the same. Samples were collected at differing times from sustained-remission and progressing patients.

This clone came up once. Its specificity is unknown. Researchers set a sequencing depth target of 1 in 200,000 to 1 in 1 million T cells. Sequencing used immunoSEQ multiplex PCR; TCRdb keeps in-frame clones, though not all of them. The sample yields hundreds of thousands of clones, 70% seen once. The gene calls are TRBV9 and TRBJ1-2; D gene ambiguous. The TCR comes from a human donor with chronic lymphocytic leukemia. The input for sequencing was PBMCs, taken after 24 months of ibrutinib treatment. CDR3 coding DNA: TGTGCCAGCAGCGTAGGTTCCATGGGCCAACCGTATGGCTACACCTTC. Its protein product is CASSVGSMGQPYGYTF.